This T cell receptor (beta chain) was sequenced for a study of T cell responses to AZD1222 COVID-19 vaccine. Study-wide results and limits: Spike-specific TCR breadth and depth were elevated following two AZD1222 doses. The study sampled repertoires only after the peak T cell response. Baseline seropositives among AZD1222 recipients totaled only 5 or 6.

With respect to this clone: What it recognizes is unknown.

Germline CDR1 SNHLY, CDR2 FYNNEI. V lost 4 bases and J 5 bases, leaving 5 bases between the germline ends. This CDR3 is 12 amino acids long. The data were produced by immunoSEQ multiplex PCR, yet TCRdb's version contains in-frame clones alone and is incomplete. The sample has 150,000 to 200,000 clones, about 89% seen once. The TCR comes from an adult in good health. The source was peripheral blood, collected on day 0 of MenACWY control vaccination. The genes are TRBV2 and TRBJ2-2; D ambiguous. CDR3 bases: TGTGCCAGCAGTGGAATAACCGGGGAGCTGTTTTTT. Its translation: CASSGITGELFF.